Presented here are 31 T cell receptor beta chains from one specimen sequenced in a study of blood T cells in healthy people across ages. Together with a sample-barcoded 5' primer, a J-beta primer mix was included in a second PCR lasting about 6 to 12 cycles. TCRdb re-called the 5' RACE reads through MiXCR, storing one row per CDR3 protein. The sample yields approximately 810,000 distinct CDR3 sequences, around 28% seen once. The sequencing sample was made of blood. All receptors derive from a woman older than 75 in good health.

A note on this clonotype: A much bigger clone sits one base away, suggesting this may be a read error. The chain couples TRBV7-8 to TRBJ2-6, with TRBD1 matching 9 bases. The germline gives CDR1 SGHVS, CDR2 FQNEAQ. This CDR3 is built from 17 residues. The CDR3 nucleotides are TGTGCCAGCAGTTACAGGGACAGGGCCATTGGGGCCAACGTCCGGACTTTC. This sequence encodes CASSYRDRAIGANVRTF.

This clonotype was recorded many times. This chain uses TRBV6-2 or TRBV6-3 with TRBJ1-5, with D perhaps matching TRBD1 (5 bases). Germline CDR1 is MNHEY and CDR2 is SVGEGT. Deletions cut 7 bases from V and 3 bases from J, with 10 bases between. CDR3 length: 13 amino acids. CDR3 region: CASTGDANQPQHF. In DNA, the CDR3 is TGTGCCAGCACGGGGGACGCCAATCAGCCCCAGCATTTT.

This clonotype was seen a handful of times. Germline and junction disagree at one end, which may indicate a read error. The chain links TRBV5-1 to TRBJ2-7; D is undetermined. This CDR3 has 15 amino acids. Germline lookup yields CDR1 SGHRS and CDR2 YFSETQ. The CDR3: CAGSFNTQSHYEQYF. The CDR3, as DNA: TGCGCCGGCAGCTTCAATACCCAGAGCCACTACGAGCAGTACTTC. Variable domain in full (rest from reference TRBV5-1 and TRBJ2-7): KAGVTQTPRYLIKTRGQQVTLSCSPISGHRSVSWYQQTPGQGLQFLFEYFSETQRNKGNFPGRFSGRQFSNSRSEMNVSTLELGDSALYLCAGSFNTQSHYEQYFGPGTRLTVT.

Concerning this clonotype itself: Given a much more abundant clone one base away, this may be a read error. The V gene is TRBV24-1, the J gene TRBJ2-1; 7 bases match TRBD1. The junction had 7 bases not matched to a gene; V was cut back by 4 bases and J by 5 bases. Germline values: CDR1 KGHDR, CDR2 SFDVKD. There are 15 residues in the CDR3. The DNA for the CDR3 is TGTGCCACCAGTGACTCGGGACAGCGAAACAATGAGCAGTTCTTC. It is translated as CATSDSGQRNNEQFF.

This clonotype was seen more than once but under ten times. Here the CDR3 DNA reads TGTGCCAGCAGGACAGGAGGGGATGAAAAACTGTTTTTT. It is translated as CASRTGGDEKLFF. The chain carries TRBV28 and TRBJ1-4, with a tentative D call TRBD1 (6 bases). With 6 bases removed from V and 6 bases from J, the gap between germline ends came to 11 bases. CDR1 and CDR2 (germline): MDHEN, SYDVKM. The CDR3 is 13 amino acids.

The chain carries TRBV20-1 and TRBJ1-5, with TRBD1 matching over 12 bases. V shed 3 bases and J 3 bases; nucleotides not matched to a gene: 9. The CDR3 extends over 17 amino acids. Germline V CDR1 and CDR2: DFQATT, SNEGSKA (reference sequence). The CDR3 sequence: CSASSLGTGGSNQPQHF. DNA for the CDR3: TGCAGTGCTAGTTCCCTCGGGACAGGGGGCTCCAATCAGCCCCAGCATTTT.

This clonotype was seen many times. The chain has TRBV7-9 and TRBJ2-7; D is unresolved. The CDR3 has 16 residues. Trimming removed 1 base from V and 2 bases from J, with 15 bases in between. Germline-derived CDR1 and CDR2 are SEHNR and FQNEAQ (reference sequence). The CDR3, as DNA: TGTGCCAGCAGCTTAGGGCCGGGCCCTCTAGCCTACGAGCAGTACTTC. Translating it yields CASSLGPGPLAYEQYF.

The genes are TRBV6-5 and TRBJ2-5; no firm D call. V shed 7 bases and J shed 3 bases, with 15 bases lying between them. The CDR3 is 14 residues long. Germline lookup yields CDR1 MNHEY and CDR2 SVGAGI. CDR3 protein: CASTDGYREETQYF. CDR3 DNA: TGTGCCAGCACGGACGGTTATAGGGAAGAGACCCAGTACTTC.

On this clonotype: This may stem from a read error, because a much larger clone lies one nucleotide away. V usage is TRBV6-2 or TRBV6-3 and J usage is TRBJ2-1; TRBD2 matches at 10 bases. There are 12 residues in the CDR3. Germline V gene data show CDR1 as MNHEY and CDR2 as SVGEGT. J lost 12 bases, V lost 4 bases, and 3 bases had no gene match. The CDR3 DNA sequence: TGTGCCAGCAGTTCAGGACTAGCGGCGCAGTTCTTC. Its protein is CASSSGLAAQFF.

This clonotype was seen repeatedly, ten times or more. The chain couples TRBV12-3 or TRBV12-4 to TRBJ2-1; no clear D. The CDR3 is made up of 13 amino acids. V gave up 5 bases and J gave up 4 bases, with 9 bases separating them. This chain's CDR3 is CASSPNVYNEQFF. The CDR3 bases are TGTGCCAGCAGTCCAAACGTTTACAATGAGCAGTTCTTC.

This clonotype was seen ten or more times. The genes are TRBV7-2 and TRBJ1-2; D is perhaps TRBD1 (6 bases). CDR1 is SGHTA, CDR2 FQGNSA, per germline. The V and J ends lost 1 base and 8 bases respectively, with 11 bases between them. This CDR3 comprises 13 residues. CDR3: CASSLDRAGGYTF. CDR3 DNA: TGTGCCAGCAGCTTAGACAGGGCCGGGGGCTACACCTTC.

This clonotype was seen a handful of times. This chain joins TRBV5-5 and TRBJ1-5; D unclear. Per germline, CDR1 SGHKS and CDR2 YYEKEE (reference sequence). CDR3 size: 15 residues. Trimming left V 5 bases short and J 0 bases short, with 12 bases between. The CDR3 region has the DNA TGTGCCAGCAGTTTAAGATGGGATAGCAATCAGCCCCAGCATTTT. Amino acid sequence: CASSLRWDSNQPQHF.

In regard to this clonotype: The junction and the germline gene differ at one end; a read error may be behind it. The chain combines TRBV27 with TRBJ2-3; weak D call: TRBD1 (5 bases). This CDR3 is 17 amino acids long. Germline V lookup: CDR1 MNHEY, CDR2 SMNVEV (reference sequence). Here the CDR3 reads CANSTTETAGPTDTQYF. The CDR3 nucleotides are TGTGCCAACAGTACGACCGAGACAGCAGGCCCCACAGATACGCAGTATTTT.

At least ten counts were recorded for this clonotype. CDR3 in amino acids: CASSLVRAENTEAFF. CDR3 coding DNA: TGTGCCAGCAGCTTAGTACGGGCCGAGAACACTGAAGCTTTCTTT. The chain couples TRBV7-2 to TRBJ1-1; D gene uncertain. With 1 base removed from V and 1 base from J, the gap between germline ends came to 10 bases. CDR3 length: 15 residues. Germline values: CDR1 SGHTA, CDR2 FQGNSA.

Concerning this clonotype itself: The germline gene is not matched at one end of the junction; a read error may be the cause. CDR3 coding DNA: TGCGCCAGCAGCCCTAGAGCGGGGGGGTACGAGCAGTATTTC. This sequence encodes CASSPRAGGYEQYF. The rearrangement uses TRBV5-1 and TRBJ2-7; 10 bases are shared with TRBD2. This CDR3 spans 14 amino acids. CDR1 and CDR2 from the germline V gene are SGHRS and YFSETQ.

This clonotype was counted at least ten times. It may be a read error: a sequence one base away is much more abundant. This chain links TRBV6-6 with TRBJ2-5; 11 nucleotides line up with TRBD2. Trimming removed 0 bases from V and 11 bases from J; junction bases left unmatched: 14. Germline CDR1 MNHNY, CDR2 SVGAGI (reference sequence). CDR3 size: 17 residues. The CDR3 protein is CASSYSGLAGVYNEQYF. The CDR3 DNA follows: TGTGCCAGCAGTTACTCTGGACTAGCGGGTGTTTACAATGAGCAGTACTTC.

A remark on this clonotype: At one boundary the junction diverges from the germline segment, which might be a read error. This chain uses TRBV15 with TRBJ2-2, with TRBD1 matching over 7 bases. CDR3 size: 17 residues. The germline V gene encodes CDR1 LNHNV and CDR2 YYDKDF (reference sequence). CDR3 residues: CATSRAPGTVNPGELFF. The CDR3 DNA reads TGTGCCACCAGCAGAGCCCCCGGGACAGTGAACCCCGGGGAGCTGTTTTTT.

In this sample, this clonotype turned up many times. CDR3 bases: TGTGCCAGCAGCTCTGGGACAGGGGAAACTAATGAGCAGTTCTTC. This translates into CASSSGTGETNEQFF. The chain joins TRBV7-2 to TRBJ2-1; 10 positions match TRBD1. Per the germline V gene, CDR1 is SGHTA and CDR2 is FQGNSA. Trimming took 4 bases from V and 7 from J; bases not matched to a gene: 7. This CDR3 contains 15 residues.

This clonotype was observed once. This chain connects TRBV5-1 to TRBJ2-4; 7 nucleotides line up with TRBD1. V was pared by 4 bases and J by 5 bases, with 6 bases of the junction left unmatched. The germline V gene encodes CDR1 SGHRS and CDR2 YFSETQ. This CDR3 spans 14 amino acids. The CDR3 sequence: CASSKGDSQNIQYF. CDR3 sequence (DNA): TGCGCCAGCAGCAAAGGGGACAGCCAAAACATTCAGTACTTC.

In nucleotides, the CDR3 is TGCGCCAGCAGCCGTAACGTACCGGGACAGGCAAATTATGGCTACACCTTC. Protein sequence: CASSRNVPGQANYGYTF. J is TRBJ1-2 and V is TRBV5-1, with TRBD1 identical over 8 bases. This CDR3 has 17 residues. The germline V gene encodes CDR1 SGHRS and CDR2 YFSETQ. V gave up 4 bases and J gave up 5 bases; unmatched junction bases: 16. Combining the CDR3 with reference TRBV5-1 and TRBJ1-2 gives the whole variable domain KAGVTQTPRYLIKTRGQQVTLSCSPISGHRSVSWYQQTPGQGLQFLFEYFSETQRNKGNFPGRFSGRQFSNSRSEMNVSTLELGDSALYLCASSRNVPGQANYGYTFGSGTRLTVV.

This clonotype appeared many times. The genes are TRBV9 and TRBJ2-1, with D tentatively TRBD1 (6 bases). CDR1 SGDLS and CDR2 YYNGEE come from the germline V gene. Trimming took off 1 base at V and 6 bases at J, with 14 bases between the two ends. The length of the CDR3 is 15 residues. This chain's CDR3 is CASSVQQGFGNEQFF. The CDR3 DNA follows: TGTGCCAGCAGCGTACAACAGGGTTTCGGCAATGAGCAGTTCTTC.

Turning to this clonotype: One junction end does not reproduce the germline sequence, and a read error may be involved. CDR3 region: CAGSSGTGVTGELFF. The CDR3 region has the DNA TGTGCCGGCAGTTCCGGGACAGGGGTCACCGGGGAGCTGTTTTTT. This chain links TRBV5-4 with TRBJ2-2; 10 bases are shared with TRBD1. The CDR3 loop spans 15 amino acids. The germline gives CDR1 SGHNT, CDR2 YYREEE (reference sequence). Full variable domain (rest looked up from reference TRBV5-4 and TRBJ2-2): ETGVTQSPTHLIKTRGQQVTLRCSSQSGHNTVSWYQQALGQGPQFIFQYYREEENGRGNFPPRFSGLQFPNYSSELNVNALELDDSALYLCAGSSGTGVTGELFFGEGSRLTVL.

This clonotype was detected many times. This chain connects TRBV6-5 to TRBJ2-1; 7 nucleotides line up with TRBD2. V gave up 6 bases and J gave up 1 base; unmatched junction bases: 9. The germline V gene has CDR1 MNHEY and CDR2 SVGAGI. The CDR3 covers 16 residues. DNA of the CDR3: TGTGCCAGCAGACCTTCACGCGGGGGTTCCTACAATGAGCAGTTCTTC. Translating it yields CASRPSRGGSYNEQFF.

This clonotype appeared many times. The gene calls are TRBV4-1 and TRBJ2-7; unclear D gene. The CDR3 length is 15 residues. Germline CDR1 is MGHRA and CDR2 is YSYEKL. V was clipped by 4 bases and J by 0 bases, with 13 bases between them. The CDR3 here is CASSLVSTNSYEQYF. The CDR3 DNA reads as TGCGCCAGCAGCCTAGTGTCAACTAACTCCTACGAGCAGTACTTC.

J is TRBJ2-4 and V is TRBV28; weak D call: TRBD1 (5 bases). Looked up from germline, CDR1 is MDHEN and CDR2 is SYDVKM. The CDR3 covers 16 residues. V was shortened by 2 bases and J by 0 bases, with 11 bases between the two germline ends. The CDR3 coding sequence is TGTGCCAGCAGTTTACACCAGGGTGTAGCCAAAAACATTCAGTACTTC. Its translation: CASSLHQGVAKNIQYF.

In the case of this clonotype: This may stem from a read error, because a much larger clone lies one nucleotide away. The chain is built from TRBV6-5 and TRBJ1-5, with unresolved D. The CDR3 spans 15 residues. V was shortened by 6 bases and J by 6 bases, with 18 bases between the two germline ends. Per germline, CDR1 MNHEY and CDR2 SVGAGI. CDR3 in amino acids: CASRSVWSTTQPQHF. CDR3 sequence (DNA): TGTGCCAGCAGAAGCGTATGGTCTACGACTCAGCCCCAGCATTTT.

The rearrangement uses TRBV28 and TRBJ2-7; 9 positions match TRBD1. Germline values: CDR1 MDHEN, CDR2 SYDVKM. The CDR3 spans 14 residues. The J segment lost 3 bases and the V segment lost 6 bases, leaving 6 bases of the junction unmatched. CDR3 in amino acids: CASSIPGQGYEQYF. DNA of the CDR3: TGTGCCAGCAGCATTCCGGGACAGGGCTACGAGCAGTACTTC. Using reference TRBV28 and TRBJ2-7 for the parts outside the CDR3, the full variable domain is DVKVTQSSRYLVKRTGEKVFLECVQDMDHENMFWYRQDPGLGLRLIYFSYDVKMKEKGDIPEGYSVSREKKERFSLILESASTNQTSMYLCASSIPGQGYEQYFGPGTRLTVT.

This clonotype has a count of ten or more. The gene calls are TRBV12-3 or TRBV12-4 and TRBJ1-2, with D perhaps TRBD1 (5 bases). The CDR3 spans 13 residues. Trimming pared 3 bases from V and 9 bases from J, leaving 14 bases between. The CDR3, as DNA: TGTGCCAGCAGTTTTGAACAGAGGGGTAGCTACACCTTC. Translation: CASSFEQRGSYTF.

This clonotype was detected only a few times. The V gene is TRBV6-5, the J gene TRBJ1-2; D unresolved. The CDR3 length is 12 residues. V dropped 5 bases and J dropped 9 bases, with 13 bases sitting between them. CDR1 is MNHEY and CDR2 is SVGAGI in the germline V gene. CDR3 in DNA: TGTGCCAGCAGTCCCGGAGAGGCGAGCTACACCTTC. Protein product: CASSPGEASYTF.

This clonotype was detected many times. No DNA is shown, since the ends of the CDR3 on it are uncertain; the CDR3 is the one TCRdb lists. The V gene is TRBV6-5, the J gene TRBJ2-1; the table's D call TRBD1 went unverified against the DNA. Germline V gene lookup returns CDR1 MNHEY and CDR2 SVGAGI. Both ends counted, the CDR3 spans 15 residues. The CDR3 here is CASSTRPGHFGEQFF.

This clonotype was detected ten times or more. The chain carries TRBV25-1 and TRBJ2-3; TRBD2 matches 7 bases. This CDR3 region has 15 residues. The ends lost 4 bases at V and 2 bases at J; junction bases unmatched: 6. Germline values: CDR1 MGHDK, CDR2 SYGVNS. The CDR3: CASSVSGGITDTQYF. CDR3 DNA sequence: TGTGCCAGCAGTGTATCGGGGGGAATCACAGATACGCAGTATTTT.